These 23 T cell receptor beta chains share one sample of origin, sequenced in a study of control samples from healthy donors and cancer patients. Some clones are missing from TCRdb's copy, which holds only in-frame ones; the method was immunoSEQ multiplex PCR. The sample lists about 120,000 clones; about 87% were seen once. Source material: blood. These receptors were collected from a man aged 35 to 55 in good health.

The chain is built from TRBV15 and TRBJ1-1; D is undetermined. The CDR3 is 13 amino acids. Deletions cut 1 base from V and 3 bases from J, with 6 bases between. Germline V lookup: CDR1 LNHNV, CDR2 YYDKDF (reference sequence). CDR3 nucleotides: TGTGCCACCAGCAGAGGTGGGGACACTGAAGCTTTCTTT. It encodes CATSRGGDTEAFF.

The rearrangement uses TRBV9 and TRBJ1-2, with 8 bases matching TRBD1. Germline-derived CDR1 and CDR2 are SGDLS and YYNGEE. Germline trimming cut 3 bases from V and 5 bases from J; bases unmatched to any gene: 9. This CDR3 comprises 15 residues. CDR3 coding DNA: TGTGCCAGCAGCGGCAAGCAGGGGGCCTGGTATGGCTACACCTTC. Protein sequence: CASSGKQGAWYGYTF.

V gene TRBV7-9 combines with J gene TRBJ1-3; D is undetermined. The V and J ends lost 3 bases and 4 bases respectively, with 7 bases between them. Germline V gene lookup returns CDR1 SEHNR and CDR2 FQNEAQ (reference sequence). The CDR3 consists of 13 residues. The CDR3 DNA reads TGTGCCAGCAGCTTCGGATTCGGAAACACCATATATTTT. This translates into CASSFGFGNTIYF.

This clone occurred a few times. V gene TRBV4-1 combines with J gene TRBJ2-1, with TRBD2 matching 12 bases. V gave up 4 bases and J gave up 8 bases; unmatched junction bases: 6. Germline CDR1 is MGHRA and CDR2 is YSYEKL. The length of the CDR3 is 15 residues. CDR3 sequence: CASSPTSGGGYEQFF. CDR3 DNA: TGCGCCAGCAGCCCGACTAGCGGGGGTGGCTATGAGCAGTTCTTC.

V gene TRBV12-3 or TRBV12-4 combines with J gene TRBJ1-2, with 7 bases identical to TRBD1. CDR3 size: 13 residues. Trimming at V came to 3 bases and at J to 6 bases, leaving 4 bases not matched to a gene. DNA of the CDR3: TGTGCCAGCAGTTTGACAGGGAATAATGGCTACACCTTC. Protein: CASSLTGNNGYTF.

This sequence joins TRBV11-1 and TRBJ2-4; tentatively, D is TRBD1 (6 bases). The germline CDR1 and CDR2 sequences are SGHAT and FQDESV (reference sequence). The CDR3 covers 14 residues. V was clipped by 2 bases and J by 6 bases, with 11 bases between them. CDR3 protein: CASSLKWDTNIQYF. CDR3 DNA sequence: TGTGCCAGCAGCTTAAAGTGGGACACAAACATTCAGTACTTC.

This sequence joins TRBV7-9 and TRBJ1-2, with unresolved D. V dropped 4 bases and J dropped 5 bases, with 5 bases sitting between them. The CDR3 has 11 residues. CDR1 and CDR2 (germline): SEHNR, FQNEAQ (reference sequence). CDR3 in amino acids: CASSSGYGYTF. CDR3 sequence (DNA): TGTGCCAGCAGCTCCGGGTATGGCTACACCTTC.

The rearrangement joins TRBV5-8 to TRBJ2-1, with unresolved D. V shed 3 bases and J shed 7 bases, with 5 bases lying between them. The CDR3 extends over 11 amino acids. Looked up from germline, CDR1 is SGHTS and CDR2 is YDEGEE. CDR3 amino acids: CASSCKNEQFF. The CDR3 DNA is TGTGCCAGCAGCTGCAAGAATGAGCAGTTCTTC.

This sequence joins TRBV6-4 and TRBJ1-1; a possible D gene is TRBD1 (5 bases). The germline CDR1 and CDR2 sequences are MRHNA and SNTAGT. Trimming removed 2 bases from V and 5 bases from J, with 15 bases in between. The CDR3 loop spans 15 amino acids. CDR3 sequence: CASSDSLGHWTEAFF. CDR3 nucleotide sequence: TGTGCCAGCAGTGACAGTCTGGGGCATTGGACTGAAGCTTTCTTT.

The chain carries TRBV7-2 and TRBJ2-3, with 12 nucleotides matching TRBD2. J was trimmed by 4 bases and V by 5 bases; bases with no gene match: 4. The CDR3 covers 15 residues. Germline V gene data show CDR1 as SGHTA and CDR2 as FQGNSA. Here the CDR3 reads CASSQRTSGADTQYF. DNA of the CDR3: TGTGCCAGCAGCCAAAGGACTAGCGGGGCAGATACGCAGTATTTT.

CDR3 DNA sequence: TGTGCCAGCAGCGTTGGACAGGGGGGCGAGTCCTACAATGAGCAGTTCTTC. This encodes CASSVGQGGESYNEQFF. The gene calls are TRBV9 and TRBJ2-1; 10 positions agree with TRBD1. J lost 1 base, V lost 2 bases, and 6 bases had no gene match. The CDR3 length is 17 residues. Germline V gives CDR1 SGDLS, CDR2 YYNGEE.

This clone was observed a handful of times. The gene calls are TRBV21-1 and TRBJ1-1; the table assigns TRBD1, which was not confirmed against the DNA. TRBV21-1 is tagged as a pseudogene. The CDR3 sequence is 16 residues long. As DNA, the CDR3 is TGTGCCAGCAGCAAATATGACCAGGGCCTGAACACTGAAGCTTTCTTT. Translated, it gives CASSKYDQGLNTEAFF.

This chain links TRBV21-1 with TRBJ1-5. TRBV21-1 is deemed a pseudogene. CDR3 length equals 13 residues. The DNA of the CDR3 is TGTGCCAGCAGCCGGGACGGGGGGCAGCCCCAGCATTTT. As protein: CASSRDGGQPQHF.

This clone was recorded once. This chain joins TRBV4-1 and TRBJ2-7; D remains ambiguous. The length of the CDR3 is 11 residues. V lost 4 bases and J 3 bases, leaving 4 bases between the germline ends. CDR1 and CDR2 (germline): MGHRA, YSYEKL. The CDR3 DNA follows: TGCGCCAGCAGCCCCCACTACGAGCAGTACTTC. Amino acids: CASSPHYEQYF.

The J gene is TRBJ2-6, the V gene TRBV3-1 (or the pseudogene TRBV3-2); the D call may be TRBD1 or TRBD2 (5 bases each). V was cut by 1 base and J by 0 bases, with 10 bases left in between. The CDR3 totals 17 residues. Germline V gene lookup returns CDR1 LGHDT and CDR2 YNNKEL (reference sequence). CDR3 sequence reads: CASSQGGSSSGANVLTF. DNA for the CDR3: TGTGCCAGCAGCCAAGGGGGGAGTAGCTCTGGGGCCAACGTCCTGACTTTC.

The J gene is TRBJ1-1, the V gene TRBV3-1 (or the pseudogene TRBV3-2), with D possibly matching TRBD1 (5 bases). Trimming took off 0 bases at V and 11 bases at J, with 10 bases between the two ends. The CDR3 is 12 amino acids. From germline, CDR1 is LGHDT and CDR2 YNNKEL (reference sequence). The CDR3 region has the DNA TGTGCCAGCAGCCAAGAAGCGGGGGGGGCTTTCTTT. Translated, it gives CASSQEAGGAFF.

This CDR3 is CASSKTGTDTQYF. As DNA, the CDR3 is TGTGCCAGCAGCAAAACAGGCACAGATACGCAGTATTTT. The chain couples TRBV21-1 to TRBJ2-3; no DNA check was done on the table's D call, TRBD1. TRBV21-1 is a documented pseudogene. The CDR3 extends over 13 amino acids.

This clone is a singleton in its sample. The chain joins TRBV29-1 to TRBJ1-3; D gene unclear. The CDR3 is 11 amino acids. The V gene lost 7 bases and the J gene lost 0 bases, with 4 bases spanning the gap. The germline V gene has CDR1 SQVTM and CDR2 ANQGSEA. The chain's CDR3 is CSADSGNTIYF. In DNA form, the CDR3 reads TGCAGCGCCGACTCTGGAAACACCATATATTTT.

The gene calls are TRBV7-9 and TRBJ2-7; D call uncertain. The germline V gene encodes CDR1 SEHNR and CDR2 FQNEAQ (reference sequence). Trimming stripped 3 bases from V and 4 bases from J, with 10 bases between. CDR3 length equals 13 residues. The CDR3 DNA reads TGTGCCAGCAGCTTTGACAAGAAGTACGAGCAGTACTTC. Residues: CASSFDKKYEQYF. The full variable domain, rest sourced from reference TRBV7-9 and TRBJ2-7, is DTGVSQNPRHKITKRGQNVTFRCDPISEHNRLYWYRQTLGQGPEFLTYFQNEAQLEKSRLLSDRFSAERPKGSFSTLEIQRTEQGDSAMYLCASSFDKKYEQYFGPGTRLTVT.

This clone was seen a few times. The chain couples TRBV29-1 to TRBJ1-2; 7 bases align to TRBD1. The CDR3 spans 11 residues. Germline V gives CDR1 SQVTM, CDR2 ANQGSEA. With V trimmed by 4 bases and J by 7 bases, 3 bases remained unmatched. The CDR3 reads CSVGDRAGYTF. CDR3 coding DNA: TGCAGCGTTGGCGACAGGGCTGGCTACACCTTC.

V and J are TRBV12-3 or TRBV12-4 and TRBJ1-6, with D maybe TRBD1 (5 bases). This CDR3 spans 12 amino acids. The V end was cut by 6 bases, the J end by 7 bases, with 7 bases between. The CDR3 DNA is TGTGCCAGCAGGCCAGGGAATTCACCCCTCCACTTT. Protein: CASRPGNSPLHF.

The chain is built from TRBV6-5 and TRBJ1-2; 7 bases fit TRBD1. The V gene's germline CDR1 is MNHEY and CDR2 SVGAGI. V lost 1 base and J lost 4; bases outside the gene matches: 3. There are 14 residues in the CDR3. This chain's CDR3 is CASSYYRGGYGYTF. The CDR3 bases are TGTGCCAGCAGTTACTACAGGGGAGGCTATGGCTACACCTTC.

As to this clone: A junction boundary mismatches the germline segment, possibly from a read error. The gene calls are TRBV28 and TRBJ2-1; D possibly matches TRBD1 or TRBD2 (5 bases each). CDR3 length: 13 residues. The germline V gene has CDR1 MDHEN and CDR2 SYDVKM. The CDR3 region is CVVSGTIYNEQFF. CDR3 bases: TGCGTAGTCTCCGGGACCATCTACAATGAGCAGTTCTTC.